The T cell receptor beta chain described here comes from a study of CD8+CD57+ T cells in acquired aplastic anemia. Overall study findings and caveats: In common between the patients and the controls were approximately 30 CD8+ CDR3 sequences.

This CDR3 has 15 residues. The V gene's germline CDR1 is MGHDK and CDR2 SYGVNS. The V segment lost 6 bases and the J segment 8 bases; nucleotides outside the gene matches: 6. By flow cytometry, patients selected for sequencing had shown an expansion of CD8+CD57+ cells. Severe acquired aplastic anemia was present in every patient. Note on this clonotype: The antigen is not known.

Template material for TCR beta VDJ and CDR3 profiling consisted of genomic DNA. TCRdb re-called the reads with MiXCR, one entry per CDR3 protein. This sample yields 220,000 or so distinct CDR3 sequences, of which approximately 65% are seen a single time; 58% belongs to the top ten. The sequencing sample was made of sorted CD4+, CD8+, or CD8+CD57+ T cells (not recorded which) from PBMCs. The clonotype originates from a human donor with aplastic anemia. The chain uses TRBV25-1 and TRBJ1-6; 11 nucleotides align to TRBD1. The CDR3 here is CASSPAGQGDSPLHF. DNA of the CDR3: TGTGCCAGCAGCCCTGCGGGACAGGGGGATTCACCCCTCCACTTT.